This TCR beta chain came from a study of shared clonotypes between healthy human individuals. Study findings and constraints: Clonotype sharing among donors likely depends on sequencing depth. Naive subsets generally exceeded memory subsets in estimated richness.

Germline values: CDR1 LGHNA, CDR2 YNFKEQ. The CDR3 spans 13 residues. Germline trimming cut 2 bases from V and 12 bases from J; bases unmatched to any gene: 8. This clone was observed a handful of times. Its antigen is not known. The deep-level immunoSEQ assay was used. Over several immunoSEQ plates, each subset's genomic DNA was distributed in even portions. This table comes from immunoSEQ multiplex PCR, and its TCRdb copy is limited to in-frame clones, with some not included. Of over a million clones listed, approximately 80% were seen once; the top ten hold 0.55% to 0.7%. The sequence was obtained from a man between 18 and 29 years old in good health. Some clones in this sample may be carry-over from other donors' samples. Material for sequencing was memory CD4+ T cells from PBMCs. As to subset: CD45RA-negative fraction. The J gene is TRBJ1-1, the V gene TRBV4-2; 8 bases match TRBD1. CDR3 sequence reads: CASSQSLGTGTFF. The CDR3 nucleotides are TGTGCCAGCAGCCAATCCCTCGGGACAGGAACTTTCTTT.